These T cell receptor beta chains were read from a single sample in a study of CD8 T cells in ankylosing spondylitis. TCRdb used MiXCR to reprocess the 5' RACE reads, holding one entry per CDR3 protein. The repertoire holds around 210,000 distinct CDR3 sequences, with less than 9.5% as singletons. Specimen: blood, either unsorted or a sorted T cell fraction (not recorded which). The receptor set was obtained from a female donor with ankylosing spondylitis or in good health (not recorded which). CDR3s leave out the opening cysteine and the closing phenylalanine or tryptophan. The order of the fields is clone size, V gene, J gene, CDR3 protein. Not all rows give a size; the values are once, few, many and, for expanded clones, a class.

many	TRBV28	TRBJ1-3	ASSPQGANTIY
many	TRBV20-1	TRBJ2-7	SARGDREQY
many	TRBV27	TRBJ1-2	ASSPGPGGYPYYGYT
many	TRBV7-8	TRBJ2-7	ASSLSPGPNYEQY
many	TRBV20-1	TRBJ1-2	SAREGRGRGYT
NA	TRBV18	TRBJ2-1	ASSPERVYNEQF
many	TRBV6-6	TRBJ1-4	ASSYRDNEKLF
many	TRBV7-9	TRBJ2-1	ASSLSTGTGSGEQF
many	TRBV5-1	TRBJ1-1	ASSLADDTEAF
many	TRBV6-1	TRBJ2-1	ASRGLAVGGYNEQF